Below, 31 T cell receptor beta chains from the same sample are listed, as sequenced in a study of cytomegalovirus exposure and HLA in healthy donors. Only in-frame clones appear in the TCRdb table, and some are missing; sequencing was by immunoSEQ multiplex PCR. Among over 150,000 clones listed, 84% were seen once. What was sequenced was PBMCs. The receptors here all came from a woman between 18 and 29 years old in good health and CMV-seropositive.

The CDR3 nucleotides are TGTGCCAGCAGCGGCGCGGGCAGACGCACCGGGGAGCTGTTTTTT. Translation: CASSGAGRRTGELFF. V is TRBV9 and J is TRBJ2-2; possible D gene TRBD2, 5 bases. V was cut by 3 bases and J by 4 bases, with 13 bases left in between. Germline CDR1 SGDLS, CDR2 YYNGEE. The CDR3 consists of 15 residues.

This chain joins TRBV6-1 and TRBJ2-7; TRBD1 agrees at 9 bases. J was trimmed by 5 bases and V by 6 bases; bases with no gene match: 5. The V gene's germline CDR1 is MNHNS and CDR2 SASEGT. This CDR3 region has 13 residues. CDR3 residues: CASRRDRENEQYF. CDR3 nucleotide sequence: TGTGCCAGCAGACGGGACAGGGAGAACGAGCAGTACTTC.

The CDR3 sequence: CASSPVDRVESPLHF. In nucleotides, the CDR3 is TGTGCCAGCAGTCCTGTTGACAGGGTAGAATCACCCCTCCACTTT. This chain connects TRBV28 to TRBJ1-6; 7 bases map to TRBD1. The length of the CDR3 is 15 residues. Germline CDR1 MDHEN, CDR2 SYDVKM. V shed 5 bases and J 10 bases; nucleotides not matched to a gene: 11.

Turning to this clone: One end of the junction varies from germline; a read error may be responsible. CDR3 DNA sequence: TGTGCCAGCAGATTAGGGGCTAGCAATCAGCCCCAGCATTTT. It translates to CASRLGASNQPQHF. This sequence joins TRBV7-8 and TRBJ1-5; D possibly corresponds to TRBD1 (5 bases). This CDR3 has 14 residues. The germline CDR1 and CDR2 sequences are SGHVS and FQNEAQ.

This chain joins TRBV6-1 and TRBJ1-2, with D possibly being TRBD1 (6 bases). This CDR3 contains 14 residues. Germline CDR1 and CDR2: MNHNS and SASEGT. Trimming removed 6 bases at V and 5 bases at J, with 16 bases between. The CDR3 loop is CASSEGGTEYGYTF. The CDR3 nucleotides read TGTGCCAGCAGCGAGGGGGGGACGGAATATGGCTACACCTTC.

The chain uses TRBV7-9 and TRBJ2-1, with TRBD2 matching 12 bases. The V and J ends lost 2 bases and 2 bases, in that order; junction bases with no gene match: 4. Germline V gene lookup returns CDR1 SEHNR and CDR2 FQNEAQ (reference sequence). The CDR3 is 17 residues long. The CDR3 here is CASSLPRTSGTYNEQFF. The CDR3 DNA reads as TGTGCCAGCAGCTTACCTCGGACTAGCGGGACCTACAATGAGCAGTTCTTC.

This clone was seen a single time. This chain uses TRBV2 with TRBJ2-1, with 13 bases matching TRBD2. There are 17 residues in the CDR3. V lost 6 bases, J lost 2 bases, and 7 bases stayed unmatched. Germline-derived CDR1 and CDR2 are SNHLY and FYNNEI. The CDR3 DNA reads as TGTGCCAGCAGAATGGGACTAGCGGGACTTACCTACAATGAGCAGTTCTTC. Translation: CASRMGLAGLTYNEQFF.

The CDR3 reads CASSVAGQGGFETQYF. As DNA, the CDR3 is TGTGCCAGCAGCGTAGCGGGACAGGGGGGGTTTGAGACCCAGTACTTC. The rearrangement uses TRBV9 and TRBJ2-5, with TRBD1 identical over 11 bases. J lost 5 bases, V lost 0 bases, and 6 bases had no gene match. CDR1 is SGDLS, CDR2 YYNGEE, per germline. The CDR3 spans 16 residues.

J is TRBJ2-5 and V is TRBV2; 9 positions match TRBD1. Trimming removed 4 bases from V and 3 bases from J; junction bases left unmatched: 3. The CDR3 has 14 residues. The germline CDR1 and CDR2 sequences are SNHLY and FYNNEI. The CDR3 loop is CASSGDRVKETQYF. CDR3 sequence (DNA): TGTGCCAGCAGTGGGGACAGGGTAAAAGAGACCCAGTACTTC.

This sequence joins TRBV4-3 and TRBJ2-3; possibly TRBD2 for D (6 bases). The CDR3 totals 14 residues. Trimming pared 3 bases from V and 4 bases from J, leaving 11 bases between. From germline, CDR1 is LGHNA and CDR2 YSLEER. The CDR3 is CASSQLEGSDTQYF. For the CDR3, the DNA is TGCGCCAGCAGCCAGTTGGAGGGGTCAGATACGCAGTATTTT.

The rearrangement links TRBV5-4 to TRBJ2-3, with 7 bases fitting TRBD2. Trimming removed 3 bases from V and 15 bases from J; junction bases left unmatched: 7. The CDR3 contains 11 residues. From germline, CDR1 is SGHNT and CDR2 YYREEE (reference sequence). The CDR3 DNA follows: TGTGCCAGCAGCTACCGGGAGGTAATATATTTT. Protein: CASSYREVIYF.

The chain is built from TRBV9 and TRBJ2-2, with 8 bases matching TRBD2. V gave up 0 bases and J gave up 5 bases; unmatched junction bases: 9. Germline CDR1 is SGDLS and CDR2 is YYNGEE. The CDR3 totals 17 residues. CDR3 DNA: TGTGCCAGCAGCGTAGGTTGGACTAGCTCGTTTACCGGGGAGCTGTTTTTT. Translation gives CASSVGWTSSFTGELFF.

The chain combines TRBV5-6 with TRBJ2-1; D is unresolved. Germline loops: CDR1 SGHDT, CDR2 YYEEEE. The CDR3 covers 12 residues. The V end was cut by 2 bases, the J end by 9 bases, with 9 bases between. CDR3 sequence (DNA): TGTGCCAGCAGCTTTAGAACTGGTGAGCAGTTCTTC. Its translation: CASSFRTGEQFF.

The chain couples TRBV27 to TRBJ2-7; possible D gene TRBD1, 7 bases. V lost 6 bases, J lost 1 base, and 16 bases lay in between. CDR3 size: 15 residues. Germline V gene data show CDR1 as MNHEY and CDR2 as SMNVEV (reference sequence). The CDR3 DNA follows: TGTGCCAGCAGCCCTCAGGGGGGCATTTCCTACGAGCAGTACTTC. Its translation: CASSPQGGISYEQYF.

The chain carries TRBV7-8 and TRBJ2-1; 11 bases line up with TRBD2. Per the germline V gene, CDR1 is SGHVS and CDR2 is FQNEAQ. The CDR3 extends over 16 amino acids. V trimming: 5 bases; J trimming: 6 bases; junction bases outside the gene matches: 9. The CDR3 spells CASSPLSGGVFNEQFF. CDR3 bases: TGTGCCAGCAGCCCTCTTAGCGGGGGGGTCTTCAATGAGCAGTTCTTC.

This clone was detected once. The gene calls are TRBV5-1 and TRBJ1-6; 8 positions agree with TRBD1. The CDR3 is 14 amino acids. V dropped 2 bases and J dropped 8; count of bases not matched to a gene: 3. Germline values: CDR1 SGHRS, CDR2 YFSETQ. The CDR3 spells CASSLGQGDSPLHF. The CDR3 coding sequence is TGCGCCAGCAGCTTAGGACAGGGAGATTCACCCCTCCACTTT.

The chain couples TRBV27 to TRBJ2-2; D might be TRBD2 (5 bases). V was shortened by 4 bases and J by 4 bases, with 10 bases between the two germline ends. Germline V gene sequence: CDR1 MNHEY, CDR2 SMNVEV (reference sequence). This CDR3 has 14 amino acids. The CDR3 loop reads CASSSGFLTGELFF. CDR3 coding DNA: TGTGCCAGCAGTTCGGGATTCCTCACCGGGGAGCTGTTTTTT.

The chain is built from TRBV29-1 and TRBJ2-5; possible D gene TRBD1, 6 bases. V was cut by 4 bases and J by 4 bases, with 10 bases left in between. Germline loops: CDR1 SQVTM, CDR2 ANQGSEA. The CDR3 has 12 residues. In DNA form, the CDR3 reads TGCAGCGTTGGAATAGGGGGAGAGACCCAGTACTTC. Protein product: CSVGIGGETQYF.

This clone has only a few counts. J is TRBJ1-1 and V is TRBV18; unclear D gene. The CDR3 spans 12 residues. CDR1 and CDR2 (germline): KGHSH, LQKENI. V gave up 3 bases and J gave up 8 bases, with 10 bases separating them. CDR3 loop: CASSPSGEEAFF. For the CDR3, the DNA is TGTGCCAGCTCACCTTCCGGGGAAGAAGCTTTCTTT.

The V gene is TRBV19, the J gene TRBJ2-5, with D possibly TRBD1 on 7 matching bases. The germline V and J ends were trimmed by 5 bases and 5 bases, with 15 bases remaining between them. The CDR3 totals 14 residues. Germline CDR1 LNHDA, CDR2 SQIVND (reference sequence). The CDR3 here is CASSPGGLEETQYF. In DNA form, the CDR3 reads TGTGCCAGTAGTCCAGGGGGGCTCGAGGAGACCCAGTACTTC.

This chain joins TRBV9 and TRBJ2-1; D is possibly TRBD2 (7 bases). CDR1 is SGDLS, CDR2 YYNGEE, per germline. The length of the CDR3 is 15 residues. V was shortened by 4 bases and J by 6 bases, with 17 bases between the two germline ends. In DNA form, the CDR3 reads TGTGCCAGCAGCAGCGGGACAACCTCGTCCAATGAGCAGTTCTTC. This codes for CASSSGTTSSNEQFF.

This clone was detected only once. The chain uses TRBV19 and TRBJ1-2; a weak D match, TRBD1 (5 bases). The CDR3 is 13 residues long. Germline CDR1 is LNHDA and CDR2 is SQIVND (reference sequence). The V and J ends lost 3 bases and 6 bases respectively, with 11 bases between them. CDR3 in DNA: TGTGCCAGTAGTATGGAGGGGCTGGATGGCTACACCTTC. Translated, it gives CASSMEGLDGYTF.

The CDR3 spells CASSLRQGESEQYF. The DNA of the CDR3 is TGCGCCAGCAGCTTGCGACAGGGCGAGTCTGAGCAGTACTTC. The genes are TRBV5-1 and TRBJ2-7; TRBD1 matches at 7 bases. Germline V gene sequence: CDR1 SGHRS, CDR2 YFSETQ. V trimming: 1 base; J trimming: 7 bases; junction bases outside the gene matches: 8. The CDR3 totals 14 residues.

This chain connects TRBV7-9 to TRBJ2-1, with TRBD2 identical over 14 bases. The CDR3 covers 19 residues. Per germline, CDR1 SEHNR and CDR2 FQNEAQ (reference sequence). The J segment lost 0 bases and the V segment lost 5 bases, leaving 9 bases of the junction unmatched. The CDR3 loop reads CASSPRLAGGLSSYNEQFF. For the CDR3, the DNA is TGTGCCAGCAGCCCCCGACTAGCGGGGGGGCTCAGCTCCTACAATGAGCAGTTCTTC. The full variable domain, completed using reference TRBV7-9 and TRBJ2-1, is DTGVSQNPRHKITKRGQNVTFRCDPISEHNRLYWYRQTLGQGPEFLTYFQNEAQLEKSRLLSDRFSAERPKGSFSTLEIQRTEQGDSAMYLCASSPRLAGGLSSYNEQFFGPGTRLTVL.

The chain is built from TRBV9 and TRBJ1-4, with TRBD1 matching over 10 bases. CDR1 and CDR2 from the germline V gene are SGDLS and YYNGEE. The CDR3 length is 15 residues. V gave up 2 bases and J gave up 7 bases; unmatched junction bases: 5. The CDR3 bases are TGTGCCAGCAGCGTTTTGACAGGGGGCGTTGAAAAACTGTTTTTT. It yields the protein CASSVLTGGVEKLFF.

The chain carries TRBV29-1 and TRBJ2-7, with D perhaps TRBD1 (7 bases). The V gene's germline CDR1 is SQVTM and CDR2 ANQGSEA. This CDR3 region has 13 residues. Trimming cost V 3 bases and J 3 bases, with 12 bases left between them. Here the CDR3 DNA reads TGCAGCGTTGATAGGCAGGGGGGCTACGAGCAGTACTTC. As protein: CSVDRQGGYEQYF.

The rearrangement joins TRBV27 to TRBJ1-5, with D perhaps TRBD1 (5 bases). The germline V and J ends were trimmed by 4 bases and 2 bases, with 9 bases remaining between them. Germline V CDR1 and CDR2: MNHEY, SMNVEV (reference sequence). The CDR3 loop spans 14 amino acids. CDR3 sequence reads: CASSSPGRNQPQHF. The DNA of the CDR3 is TGTGCCAGCAGTTCACCAGGGCGCAATCAGCCCCAGCATTTT.

CDR3 nucleotides: TGTGCCAGCAGCCTTGAGAATGAAAAACTGTTTTTT. Translated, it gives CASSLENEKLFF. The V call is TRBV7-2, the J call TRBJ1-4; D call uncertain. V gave up 5 bases and J gave up 5 bases, with 6 bases separating them. The CDR3 has 12 residues. CDR1 and CDR2 (germline): SGHTA, FQGNSA.

The chain joins TRBV7-6 to TRBJ2-3; 9 positions agree with TRBD2. This CDR3 has 16 residues. After removal of 1 base from V and 6 bases from J, the junction contained 8 bases not matched to a gene. Germline-derived CDR1 and CDR2 are SGHVS and FNYEAQ. The CDR3 loop reads CASSLVSRGGRDTQYF. The CDR3 nucleotides are TGTGCCAGCAGCTTAGTTTCGCGGGGGGGCAGGGATACGCAGTATTTT.

The CDR3 loop reads CASSLAGTGNEKLFF. In nucleotides, the CDR3 is TGTGCCAGCAGCTTAGCCGGGACAGGGAATGAAAAACTGTTTTTT. The J gene is TRBJ1-4, the V gene TRBV7-9, with 9 bases identical to TRBD1. The junction had 1 base not matched to a gene; V was cut back by 0 bases and J by 5 bases. CDR3 size: 15 residues. The germline CDR1 and CDR2 sequences are SEHNR and FQNEAQ (reference sequence).

The rearrangement joins TRBV27 to TRBJ1-6, with 7 positions matching TRBD1. Germline CDR1 and CDR2: MNHEY and SMNVEV (reference sequence). V was pared by 3 bases and J by 7 bases, with 6 bases of the junction left unmatched. The CDR3 runs 15 residues. The CDR3 reads CASSFYRGPNSPLHF. The CDR3 DNA follows: TGTGCCAGCAGTTTCTACAGGGGACCAAATTCACCCCTCCACTTT.